Listed below are T cell receptor beta chains from one sample, sequenced in a study of shared clonotypes between healthy human individuals. Assay used: immunoSEQ multiplex PCR; TCRdb lists only in-frame clones, some missing. The top ten clones hold about a third of a sample with fewer than 850,000 clones, roughly 91% of them seen once. The sequenced sample was memory CD8+ T cells from PBMCs. The receptor source for this set is a man between 18 and 29 years old in good health. Some clones in this sample may be carry-over from other donors' samples. Each CDR3 is given with its conserved first and last residue. D genes are given only for firm matches. Size tells how often a clone was seen (once, few, many) or the class of an expanded clone, and some rows leave it out.

CDR3aa	CDR3nt	d_gene	v_gene	j_gene	abundance
CASSPSLWRYGYTF	TGTGCCAGCAGTCCTTCTTTGTGGAGATATGGCTACACCTTC	NA	TRBV27	TRBJ1-2	NA
CASSPNRGPSYEQYF	TGTGCCAGCAGTCCTAACAGGGGACCTTCCTACGAGCAGTACTTC	TRBD1	TRBV28	TRBJ2-7	NA
CASSLRVNYGYTF	TGTGCCAGCAGTTTAAGGGTTAACTATGGCTACACCTTC	NA	TRBV28	TRBJ1-2	NA
CASSLDQNDLSTDTQYF	TGTGCCAGCAGTCTGGACCAGAACGACCTTAGCACAGATACGCAGTATTTT	NA	TRBV27	TRBJ2-3	once
CASNWGQAYNEQFF	TGCGCCAGCAACTGGGGACAGGCTTACAATGAGCAGTTCTTC	TRBD1	TRBV4-1	TRBJ2-1	NA
CASSLIVRRGLDGGEQFF	TGTGCCAGCAGTTTAATCGTCCGTCGTGGGCTAGATGGAGGTGAGCAGTTCTTC	NA	TRBV27	TRBJ2-1	NA
CASSLTLGSEQYF	TGTGCCAGCAGCTTAACGTTGGGTTCCGAGCAGTACTTC	NA	TRBV7-3	TRBJ2-7	NA
CATGMGPSYEQYF	TGTGCCACCGGGATGGGGCCCTCCTACGAGCAGTACTTC	NA	TRBV6-1	TRBJ2-7	NA
CASSESYPTDTQYF	TGCGCCAGCAGTGAGTCCTACCCCACAGATACGCAGTATTTT	NA	TRBV10-1	TRBJ2-3	NA
CSTLDYGYTF	TGCAGTACTCTTGACTATGGCTACACCTTC	NA	TRBV20-1	TRBJ1-2	NA
CASSVDNHGANTIYF	TGTGCCAGCAGCGTAGACAATCATGGAGCGAACACCATATATTTT	NA	TRBV9	TRBJ1-3	NA
CASSERTGVLGNEQFF	TGTGCCAGCAGTGAACGAACAGGGGTCCTTGGGAATGAGCAGTTCTTC	TRBD1	TRBV6-1	TRBJ2-1	NA
CASSQDSPWGSGANVLTF	TGCGCCAGCAGCCAAGATTCGCCATGGGGCTCTGGGGCCAACGTCCTGACTTTC	NA	TRBV4-1	TRBJ2-6	NA
CASSAGTGGGYGYTF	TGTGCCAGCAGCGCCGGGACAGGGGGCGGCTATGGCTACACCTTC	TRBD1	TRBV7-3	TRBJ1-2	NA
CASSHRGMGNEQFF	TGCGCCAGCAGCCACAGGGGAATGGGCAATGAGCAGTTCTTC	NA	TRBV4-1	TRBJ2-1	NA
CASSFFHSTSYEQYF	TGTGCCAGCAGCTTTTTTCACTCGACCTCCTACGAGCAGTACTTC	NA	TRBV5-4	TRBJ2-7	few
CASSLTSGGYSYNEQFF	TGTGCCAGCAGCTTGACTAGCGGGGGATACTCCTACAATGAGCAGTTCTTC	TRBD2	TRBV5-5	TRBJ2-1	NA
CASSQDGISNQPQHF	TGCGCCAGCAGCCAAGATGGGATTAGCAATCAGCCCCAGCATTTT	NA	TRBV4-1	TRBJ1-5	NA
CAITSASTDTQYF	TGTGCCATCACTAGCGCTAGCACAGATACGCAGTATTTT	TRBD2	TRBV2	TRBJ2-3	NA
CSAARGYEQYF	TGCAGTGCGGCAAGGGGTTACGAGCAGTACTTC	NA	TRBV20-1	TRBJ2-7	NA
CASSFRLARQETQYF	TGTGCCAGCAGCTTTAGACTAGCGCGACAAGAGACCCAGTACTTC	TRBD2	TRBV7-9	TRBJ2-5	NA
CASSLGRGEWGQETQYF	TGTGCCAGCAGTTTGGGAAGGGGGGAATGGGGGCAAGAGACCCAGTACTTC	NA	TRBV28	TRBJ2-5	NA
CASSLDGGFAYNEQFF	TGTGCCAGCAGCTTAGATGGGGGCTTTGCTTACAATGAGCAGTTCTTC	NA	TRBV7-9	TRBJ2-1	NA
CASSVTGEVTGELFF	TGTGCCAGCAGCGTAACAGGGGAGGTGACCGGGGAGCTGTTTTTT	NA	TRBV13	TRBJ2-2	once
CASSLDRNQPQHF	TGTGCCAGCAGTTTAGACCGCAATCAGCCCCAGCATTTT	NA	TRBV28	TRBJ1-5	NA
CASSQDSSYNEQFF	TGTGCCAGCAGTCAGGACAGCTCCTACAATGAGCAGTTCTTC	NA	TRBV6-4	TRBJ2-1	NA
CASSHSGTIPTYEQYF	TGCGCCAGCAGCCACTCCGGGACAATTCCTACCTACGAGCAGTACTTC	NA	TRBV4-1	TRBJ2-7	NA
CASSLGLGTGGGEQYF	TGTGCCAGCAGTTTGGGGCTGGGGACAGGGGGAGGCGAGCAGTACTTC	TRBD1	TRBV27	TRBJ2-7	NA
CASSQLALNEQFF	TGTGCCAGCAGCCAACTAGCGTTGAATGAGCAGTTCTTC	NA	TRBV4-2	TRBJ2-1	NA
CASSDGAWNRDPNQPQHF	TGTGCCAGCAGTGACGGGGCATGGAACCGGGATCCTAATCAGCCCCAGCATTTT	NA	TRBV2	TRBJ1-5	NA
CASSLRGETEETQYF	TGTGCCAGCAGTTTGAGGGGTGAAACCGAAGAGACCCAGTACTTC	NA	TRBV6-6	TRBJ2-5	NA
CASSFRRQVNYGYTF	TGTGCCAGTAGTTTCCGACGACAAGTTAACTATGGCTACACCTTC	NA	TRBV19	TRBJ1-2	NA
CASSDQPNPFYGYTF	TGTGCCAGCAGTGATCAGCCCAATCCCTTCTATGGCTACACCTTC	NA	TRBV2	TRBJ1-2	NA
CASIRQNNEKLFF	TGTGCCAGCATCCGACAAAATAATGAAAAACTGTTTTTT	NA	TRBV28	TRBJ1-4	NA
CASTPTVGVSNQPQHF	TGTGCCAGTACCCCTACCGTGGGGGTAAGCAATCAGCCCCAGCATTTT	NA	TRBV19	TRBJ1-5	NA
CASSQALGTTSDYSGANVLTF	TGCGCCAGCAGCCAAGCCCTGGGCACGACAAGCGATTACTCTGGGGCCAACGTCCTGACTTTC	NA	TRBV4-1	TRBJ2-6	NA
CASSQDGIVDGSPGNEQFF	TGCGCCAGCAGCCAAGATGGGATAGTTGACGGGAGCCCCGGGAATGAGCAGTTCTTC	NA	TRBV4-3	TRBJ2-1	NA
CASSLAFTIIPGEQYF	TGTGCCAGCAGCTTAGCGTTCACCATAATACCGGGCGAGCAGTACTTC	NA	TRBV11-1	TRBJ2-7	NA
CASSPGLAGVLKTQYF	TGTGCCAGCAGTCCCGGTCTAGCGGGAGTGTTAAAGACCCAGTACTTC	TRBD2	TRBV27	TRBJ2-5	once